The present TCR beta chain was sequenced within a study of Graves' ophthalmopathy and Graves' hyperthyroidism (dated by TCRdb to the late 2010s). Background for the entire study: Hyperthyroidism was considered stable if no progression to ophthalmopathy occurred within 18 months of follow-up. Once sampling was done, hyperthyroidism patients were given methimazole at a starting dose of 30 mg daily, while ophthalmopathy patients were given high-dose intravenous methylprednisolone. To tell Graves' ophthalmopathy apart from Graves' hyperthyroidism, and to predict which patients would progress to ophthalmopathy, the study relied on TCR beta repertoire signatures. In about six hyperthyroidism patients, the T-cell repertoires found in thyroid tissue were compared with those found in blood. In total, 135 blood samples were TCR-sequenced: 40 to 45 ophthalmopathy, approximately 75 hyperthyroidism and some 17 hyperthyroidism-to-ophthalmopathy patients. To explore V-J signatures that separate ophthalmopathy from hyperthyroidism, a discovery set of 100 patients was enrolled, consisting of 43 with ophthalmopathy and around 60 with stable hyperthyroidism. An independent validation cohort was composed of some 18 hyperthyroidism patients and around 16 patients who later progressed from hyperthyroidism to ophthalmopathy.

V drops 6 bases and J drops 1 base, leaving 9 bases in between. From the germline V gene, CDR1 is SQVTM and CDR2 is ANQGSEA. From its cysteine to its phenylalanine, the CDR3 spans 12 amino acids. Of the read, only the CDR3 DNA is kept; its 36 bases are in frame from base 1. The hyperthyroidism patients were 18 to 65 years old and newly diagnosed, with a disease duration of less than 2 months. Patients with other autoimmune diseases, uncontrolled infections, pregnancy or lactation were excluded from the study. Clinical symptoms, serum thyroxine, TRAb, thyroid ultrasound and orbital computed tomography were used for diagnosis. Total RNA was extracted with Trizol reagent and quality-checked on an Agilent 2100 Bioanalyzer. TCR beta CDR3 regions were amplified from RNA transcripts for repertoire sequencing. The first round of RT-PCR was done with HTBI primers and the Qiagen OneStep RT-PCR kit, and was followed by a second round of multiplex PCR, then size selection and purification. The libraries underwent paired-end sequencing with 100 bp reads on an Illumina HiSeq2000. In the paper's pipeline: SOAPnuke was used to process the reads, throwing out any read that had adapters, had uncalled bases, had a mean Phred below 15, or lacked an exact constant-primer or identifier match. COPE v1.2.5 was used to merge the high-quality paired reads. Unique nucleotide sequences were defined as clonotypes and aligned to IMGT TRB V, D and J references using MiTCR v1.1. Analysis was restricted to V-J combinations with a frequency above 0.0001, which covered roughly 99% of repertoires. For each V-J combination, a TCR clonal expansion and chaos score was defined as the ratio of F50 clonal expansion to chaos observed in the TCRdist matrix. Welch's t-statistics and random forest were used to reduce the features to 10 to 15 V-J combinations, which were then used as input to a naive Bayes classifier. Thyroid-blood repertoire similarity was quantified with the Morisita-Horn index. TCRdb redid the processing of the public reads, applying fastp at Q25 and MiXCR, and retained in-frame beta chains. When rows share a CDR3 protein, they turn into one entry using the most common DNA and genes. TCRdb, not the original authors, processed these V and J calls. Present in this sample are 580,000 or so distinct CDR3 sequences, 35% to 45% of which were seen just once. The ten top clones hold about 4.2% of the sample.

This clonotype was seen at least ten times. Its antigen specificity is not known. Base qualities were left out, and no much larger clone turns up one base away. What the study reported, not specific to this receptor: Most expanded thyroid clonotypes with a frequency above 0.001 also appeared in blood, which suggests that blood repertoires may reflect the immune response in the thyroid. No statistical method was used to predetermine the sample size, and group allocation was not hidden from the investigators. In validation, the model predicted ophthalmopathy progression with about 70% sensitivity and about 73% specificity; approximately 12 predicted patients were CT-confirmed with GO in a median of about 6.2 months. Ophthalmopathy was separated from stable hyperthyroidism by the 13-signature model with roughly 90% sensitivity and about 81% specificity in cross-validation and with 80%/75% in the test set.

Input material: peripheral blood or thyroid tissue (not recorded which). The receptor was isolated from an adult man with Graves' hyperthyroidism. Here the chain combines TRBV29-1 and TRBJ1-1; tentative D gene TRBD1, with 6 bases matching. The DNA sequence reads TGCAGCGTGAACAGGGCGAACACTGAAGCTTTCTTT. This is translated as CSVNRANTEAFF.